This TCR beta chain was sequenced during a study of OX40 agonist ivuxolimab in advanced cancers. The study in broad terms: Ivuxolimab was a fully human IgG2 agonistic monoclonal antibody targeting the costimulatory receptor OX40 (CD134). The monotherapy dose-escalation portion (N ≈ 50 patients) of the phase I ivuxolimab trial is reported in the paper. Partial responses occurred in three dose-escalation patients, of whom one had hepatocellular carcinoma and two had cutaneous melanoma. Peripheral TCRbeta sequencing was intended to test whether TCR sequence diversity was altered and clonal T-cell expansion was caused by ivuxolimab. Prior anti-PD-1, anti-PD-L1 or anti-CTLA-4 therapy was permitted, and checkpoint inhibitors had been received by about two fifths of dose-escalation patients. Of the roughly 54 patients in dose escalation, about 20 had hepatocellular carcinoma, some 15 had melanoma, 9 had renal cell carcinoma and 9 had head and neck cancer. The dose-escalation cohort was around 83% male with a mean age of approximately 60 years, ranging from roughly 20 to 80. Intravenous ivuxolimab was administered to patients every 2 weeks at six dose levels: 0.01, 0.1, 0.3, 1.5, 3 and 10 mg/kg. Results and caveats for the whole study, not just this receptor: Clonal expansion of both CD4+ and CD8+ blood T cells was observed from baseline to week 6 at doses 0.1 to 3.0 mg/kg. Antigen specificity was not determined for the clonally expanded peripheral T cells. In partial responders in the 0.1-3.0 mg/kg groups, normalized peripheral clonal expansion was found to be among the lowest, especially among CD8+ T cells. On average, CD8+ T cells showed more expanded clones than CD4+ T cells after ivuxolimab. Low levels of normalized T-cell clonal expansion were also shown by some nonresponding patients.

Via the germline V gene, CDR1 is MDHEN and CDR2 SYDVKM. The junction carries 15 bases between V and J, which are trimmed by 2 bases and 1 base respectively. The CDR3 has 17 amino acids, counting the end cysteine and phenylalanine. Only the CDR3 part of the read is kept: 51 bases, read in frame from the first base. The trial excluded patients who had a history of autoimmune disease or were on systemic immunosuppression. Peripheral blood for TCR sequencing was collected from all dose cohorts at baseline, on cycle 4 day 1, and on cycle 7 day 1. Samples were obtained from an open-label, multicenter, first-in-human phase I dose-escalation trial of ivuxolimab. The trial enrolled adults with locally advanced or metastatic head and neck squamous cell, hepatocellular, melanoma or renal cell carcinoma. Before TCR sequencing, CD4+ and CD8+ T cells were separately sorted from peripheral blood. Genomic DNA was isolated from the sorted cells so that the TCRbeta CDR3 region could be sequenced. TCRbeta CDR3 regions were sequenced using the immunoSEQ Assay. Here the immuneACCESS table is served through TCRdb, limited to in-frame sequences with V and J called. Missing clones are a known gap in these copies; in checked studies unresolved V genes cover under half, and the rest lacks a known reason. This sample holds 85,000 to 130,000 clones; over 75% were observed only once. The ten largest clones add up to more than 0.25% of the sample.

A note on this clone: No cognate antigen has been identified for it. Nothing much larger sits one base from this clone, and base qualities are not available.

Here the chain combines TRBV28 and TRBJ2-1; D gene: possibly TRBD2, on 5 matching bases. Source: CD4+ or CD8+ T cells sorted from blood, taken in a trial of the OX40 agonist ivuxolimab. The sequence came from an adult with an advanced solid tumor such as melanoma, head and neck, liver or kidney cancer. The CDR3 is CASSLAAGLASYNEQFF. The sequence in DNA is TGTGCCAGCAGTTTAGCCGCGGGCTTGGCTTCCTACAATGAGCAGTTCTTC.